These 26 T cell receptor beta chains originate from one sample sequenced in a study of Graves' ophthalmopathy and Graves' hyperthyroidism. For repertoire sequencing, the TCR beta CDR3 regions were amplified from RNA transcripts. After a first-round RT-PCR with HTBI primers, a second-round multiplex PCR was run. TCRdb re-analysed the multiplex PCR reads in MiXCR, keeping a single row per CDR3 protein. The sample lists 300,000 to 450,000 distinct CDR3 sequences, 17% seen once, with roughly 2.6% in the top ten. Sequenced sample: peripheral blood. The receptor source for this set is an adult woman with stable Graves' hyperthyroidism.

This clonotype was counted ten times or more. The chain is built from TRBV11-2 and TRBJ1-1; TRBD1 is a possible D gene (6 bases). V was trimmed by 1 base and J by 9 bases, leaving 12 bases between them. CDR3 length: 13 residues. The germline V gene encodes CDR1 SGHAT and CDR2 FQNNGV. DNA for the CDR3: TGTGCCAGCAGCTTAGTAACAGGGCAACAAGCTTTCTTT. Amino acids: CASSLVTGQQAFF.

This clonotype was picked up many times. The chain carries TRBV29-1 and TRBJ2-7, with 9 bases aligning to TRBD2. The CDR3 length is 14 residues. CDR1 SQVTM and CDR2 ANQGSEA come from the germline V gene. V gave up 4 bases and J gave up 7 bases; unmatched junction bases: 11. The CDR3 DNA sequence: TGCAGCGTTGTGGCTAGCGGGGATCCCATGGAGCAGTACTTC. Translating gives CSVVASGDPMEQYF.

This clonotype was seen many times. The genes are TRBV11-2 and TRBJ2-5; no clear D gene. The length of the CDR3 is 15 residues. The V end lost 0 bases, the J end lost 5 bases, and 13 bases lay between the germline ends. The germline gives CDR1 SGHAT, CDR2 FQNNGV. The CDR3 DNA follows: TGTGCCAGCAGCTTAGATTTTAGCCCTGGGGAGACCCAGTACTTC. Translated: CASSLDFSPGETQYF.

This clonotype was counted a few times. A much larger clone lies one base from this, so it may be a read error. This chain joins TRBV27 and TRBJ2-7; a weak D match, TRBD2 (6 bases). This CDR3 is 13 amino acids long. Germline V gives CDR1 MNHEY, CDR2 SMNVEV (reference sequence). The CDR3 protein is CVSTPRAGREQYF. The CDR3 bases are TGTGTCAGCACCCCGAGGGCAGGGAGGGAGCAGTACTTC.

This clonotype came up many times. The chain combines TRBV6-5 with TRBJ2-7; the D gene is possibly TRBD2 (6 bases). The germline V gene has CDR1 MNHEY and CDR2 SVGAGI. The V gene lost 0 bases and the J gene lost 0 bases, with 12 bases spanning the gap. The CDR3 has 16 amino acids. The CDR3 spells CASSYSAGRSSYEQYF. CDR3 DNA sequence: TGTGCCAGCAGTTACTCCGCGGGACGAAGCTCCTACGAGCAGTACTTC.

The genes are TRBV6-1 and TRBJ1-2; D is unresolved. Per the germline V gene, CDR1 is MNHNS and CDR2 is SASEGT. Trimming took off 0 bases at V and 2 bases at J, with 7 bases between the two ends. The CDR3 is 14 residues long. The CDR3 protein is CASSEARGNYGYTF. In DNA, the CDR3 is TGTGCCAGCAGTGAAGCGAGAGGAAACTATGGCTACACCTTC.

This clonotype was found many times. The CDR3 reads CASSDYAYEQYF. DNA for the CDR3: TGTGCCAGCAGCGACTATGCCTACGAGCAGTACTTC. The chain is built from TRBV6-2 or TRBV6-3 and TRBJ2-7; possibly TRBD2 for D (5 bases). This CDR3 has 12 residues. The ends were cut back, 6 bases at V and 2 bases at J, with 8 bases in the middle. Germline lookup yields CDR1 MNHEY and CDR2 SVGEGT.

The sample holds many counts of this clonotype. The genes are TRBV6-1 and TRBJ2-5; 9 nucleotides align to TRBD1. Germline assignment: CDR1 MNHNS and CDR2 SASEGT. CDR3 length: 16 amino acids. V was pared by 5 bases and J by 2 bases, with 9 bases of the junction left unmatched. The CDR3: CASSPALGTGQETQYF. The CDR3 bases are TGTGCCAGCAGTCCCGCCTTGGGGACAGGGCAAGAGACCCAGTACTTC.

This clonotype was observed a handful of times. A much bigger clone sits one base away, suggesting this may be a read error. The rearrangement uses TRBV2 and TRBJ2-7; no definite D call. CDR1 is SNHLY, CDR2 FYNNEI, per germline. V lost 5 bases to trimming and J lost 4 bases, with 12 bases between them. The CDR3 totals 13 residues. The CDR3 coding sequence is TGTGCCAGCAGTACACTATCGTATTACGAGCAGTACTTC. It encodes CASSTLSYYEQYF.

This clonotype was picked up many times. The rearrangement uses TRBV19 and TRBJ1-6, with D tentatively TRBD1 (5 bases). Germline V gene sequence: CDR1 LNHDA, CDR2 SQIVND (reference sequence). The V and J ends lost 1 base and 12 bases respectively, with 13 bases between them. The CDR3 contains 14 residues. The CDR3 is CASSIAGDYRPLHF. In DNA, the CDR3 is TGTGCCAGTAGTATAGCCGGGGACTACCGACCCCTCCACTTT.

This clonotype occurred many times. The V call is TRBV4-2, the J call TRBJ2-7; 9 nucleotides line up with TRBD2. The junction had 8 bases not matched to a gene; V was cut back by 1 base and J by 4 bases. The CDR3 has 16 residues. Per germline, CDR1 LGHNA and CDR2 YNFKEQ. CDR3 protein: CASSQVGGTSRYEQYF. CDR3 coding DNA: TGTGCCAGCAGCCAAGTGGGTGGGACTAGCAGATACGAGCAGTACTTC.

Ten or more counts support this clonotype. The rearrangement links TRBV20-1 to TRBJ2-5; 12 bases fit TRBD2. From germline, CDR1 is DFQATT and CDR2 SNEGSKA (reference sequence). The CDR3 has 15 amino acids. The ends lost 4 bases at V and 5 bases at J; junction bases unmatched: 8. The CDR3: CSATRTSGTRETQYF. The CDR3 DNA sequence: TGCAGTGCTACCCGGACTAGCGGGACCCGGGAGACCCAGTACTTC.

At least ten counts were recorded for this clonotype. The rearrangement uses TRBV19 and TRBJ1-1, with 7 bases lining up with TRBD1. The CDR3 length is 15 residues. CDR1 is LNHDA and CDR2 is SQIVND in the germline V gene (reference sequence). V was clipped by 5 bases and J by 6 bases; unmatched bases: 12. The CDR3 DNA follows: TGTGCCAGTAGTCCCCTCGACAGGGATCGGGCTGAAGCTTTCTTT. Translated, it gives CASSPLDRDRAEAFF.

This clonotype was counted at least ten times. The chain combines TRBV10-3 with TRBJ2-5, with D possibly being TRBD1 (6 bases). V shed 7 bases and J shed 5 bases, with 14 bases lying between them. The CDR3 has 13 amino acids. The germline gives CDR1 ENHRY, CDR2 SYGVKD. The CDR3 loop reads CAINRQVGETQYF. CDR3 in DNA: TGTGCCATCAACCGACAGGTCGGGGAGACCCAGTACTTC.

This clonotype was counted many times. J is TRBJ1-1 and V is TRBV14, with D perhaps matching TRBD1 (5 bases). The germline V gene has CDR1 SGHDN and CDR2 FVKESK. V was clipped by 3 bases and J by 1 base, with 12 bases between them. The CDR3 consists of 15 residues. The CDR3 is CASSHYGHTNTEAFF. The CDR3 DNA reads TGTGCCAGCAGCCACTACGGACACACGAACACTGAAGCTTTCTTT.

The sample holds a few counts of this clonotype. The chain uses TRBV4-1 and TRBJ1-2; TRBD1 aligns across 7 bases. After removal of 2 bases from V and 4 bases from J, the junction contained 4 bases not matched to a gene. The germline V gene encodes CDR1 MGHRA and CDR2 YSYEKL. CDR3 length: 14 amino acids. CDR3 coding DNA: TGCGCCAGCAGCCAACTTTGGGACAGCTATGGCTACACCTTC. Encoded protein: CASSQLWDSYGYTF.

The chain uses TRBV2 and TRBJ1-2, with no clear D. With 4 bases removed from V and 5 bases from J, the gap between germline ends came to 8 bases. The CDR3 loop spans 12 amino acids. The germline gives CDR1 SNHLY, CDR2 FYNNEI. The CDR3, as DNA: TGTGCCAGCAGTGCTGCGGATTATGGCTACACCTTC. Translation: CASSAADYGYTF.

This clonotype was detected a few times. V is TRBV7-9 and J is TRBJ2-7; tentatively, D is TRBD1 (6 bases). Germline V CDR1 and CDR2: SEHNR, FQNEAQ (reference sequence). Trimming stripped 4 bases from V and 2 bases from J, with 9 bases between. This CDR3 has 13 residues. In nucleotides, the CDR3 is TGTGCCAGCAGCTACGACAGGACCTACGAGCAGTACTTC. This sequence encodes CASSYDRTYEQYF.

This clonotype was counted only a few times. The V call is TRBV2, the J call TRBJ2-7, with 7 bases aligning to TRBD1. Looked up from germline, CDR1 is SNHLY and CDR2 is FYNNEI. V gave up 2 bases and J gave up 2 bases; unmatched junction bases: 3. The CDR3 is 14 amino acids. The CDR3 reads CASSEPRGTYEQYF. The CDR3 nucleotides are TGTGCCAGCAGTGAACCCAGGGGGACCTACGAGCAGTACTTC.

This clonotype was counted a few times. The chain employs TRBV4-2 and TRBJ2-7; 11 bases map to TRBD2. The germline CDR1 and CDR2 sequences are LGHNA and YNFKEQ. The CDR3 contains 18 residues. The V segment lost 4 bases and the J segment 5 bases; nucleotides outside the gene matches: 16. The CDR3 protein is CASSPYQLAGVSSHEQYF. CDR3 DNA sequence: TGTGCCAGCAGCCCCTACCAACTAGCGGGAGTATCTTCCCACGAGCAGTACTTC.

This clonotype was observed many times. The V gene is TRBV6-5, the J gene TRBJ2-5; 8 bases align to TRBD2. The CDR3 consists of 13 residues. CDR1 is MNHEY, CDR2 SVGAGI, per germline. Trimming took 6 bases from V and 5 from J; bases not matched to a gene: 5. CDR3 region: CASRAGGGETQYF. The CDR3 region has the DNA TGTGCCAGCAGGGCGGGAGGAGGGGAGACCCAGTACTTC.

This clonotype was seen many times. The chain uses TRBV19 and TRBJ2-5; tentative D call: TRBD1 (6 bases). Germline V gives CDR1 LNHDA, CDR2 SQIVND (reference sequence). V was cut by 1 base and J by 1 base, with 16 bases left in between. The CDR3 sequence is 17 residues long. The CDR3 bases are TGTGCCAGTAGTATAGGATGGCAGGGGCTTACCCAAGAGACCCAGTACTTC. It is translated as CASSIGWQGLTQETQYF.

This clonotype was detected ten times or more. The chain employs TRBV29-1 and TRBJ1-1; tentative D call: TRBD1 (5 bases). This CDR3 comprises 12 residues. Trimming cost V 4 bases and J 1 base, with 7 bases left between them. The germline V gene has CDR1 SQVTM and CDR2 ANQGSEA. CDR3 bases: TGCAGCGTTGGTGGGGCGAACACTGAAGCTTTCTTT. Residues: CSVGGANTEAFF.

This clonotype was observed many times. The chain links TRBV20-1 to TRBJ2-2, with D perhaps TRBD2 (6 bases). CDR1 and CDR2 from the germline V gene are DFQATT and SNEGSKA (reference sequence). V was pared by 1 base and J by 5 bases, with 17 bases between. This CDR3 has 16 amino acids. CDR3 residues: CSARGGTSPFTGELFF. The CDR3 coding sequence is TGCAGTGCTAGAGGGGGTACTAGCCCTTTTACCGGGGAGCTGTTTTTT.

The sample holds a few counts of this clonotype. This chain connects TRBV19 to TRBJ2-2; tentatively, D is TRBD1 or TRBD2 (6 bases each). Germline lookup yields CDR1 LNHDA and CDR2 SQIVND (reference sequence). The CDR3 sequence is 17 residues long. The V gene lost 2 bases and the J gene lost 1 base, with 14 bases spanning the gap. In DNA, the CDR3 is TGTGCCAGTAGTATAATCGGGGGCTCGGAGAACACCGGGGAGCTGTTTTTT. It translates to CASSIIGGSENTGELFF.

The sample holds many counts of this clonotype. CDR3 bases: TGTGCCACCAGCATAGATACAGGGGGCGCAAACTACGAGCAGTACTTC. Its protein product is CATSIDTGGANYEQYF. The chain couples TRBV15 to TRBJ2-7; 9 bases fit TRBD1. The CDR3 loop spans 16 amino acids. The J segment lost 3 bases and the V segment lost 4 bases, leaving 10 bases of the junction unmatched. The germline gives CDR1 LNHNV, CDR2 YYDKDF (reference sequence).